What follows is one T cell receptor beta chain and its context. Its matching antigen is unknown. Only in-frame clones appear in the TCRdb table, and some are missing; sequencing was by immunoSEQ multiplex PCR. The sample shows about 180,000 clones, roughly 89% of them seen only once. This CDR3 comprises 15 residues. Per the germline V gene, CDR1 is LGHNT and CDR2 is FRNRAP. V was clipped by 6 bases and J by 0 bases, with 15 bases between them. This sample is drawn from a study of cytomegalovirus exposure and HLA in healthy donors. Across the whole study: The platform used for the 110 or so validation repertoires matched that of the roughly 630 first-cohort repertoires, a later analysis reported.

The donors were members of the validation cohort, which comprised 100 to 150 subjects and was separate from the first cohort of roughly 700 subjects. Regarding the study as a whole: The study recorded over 150 TCR beta chains that were cytomegalovirus-associated. TCR sequences were mostly rare, though some public TCRs occurred in many donors.

The genes are TRBV12-5 and TRBJ2-7; maybe TRBD1 (5 bases). This TCR came from a woman aged 30 to 39 in good health and CMV-seronegative. The sequenced sample consisted of PBMCs. The CDR3, as DNA: TGTGCTAGTGGACCCGGACAATTCCACTCCTACGAGCAGTACTTC. It codes for CASGPGQFHSYEQYF.